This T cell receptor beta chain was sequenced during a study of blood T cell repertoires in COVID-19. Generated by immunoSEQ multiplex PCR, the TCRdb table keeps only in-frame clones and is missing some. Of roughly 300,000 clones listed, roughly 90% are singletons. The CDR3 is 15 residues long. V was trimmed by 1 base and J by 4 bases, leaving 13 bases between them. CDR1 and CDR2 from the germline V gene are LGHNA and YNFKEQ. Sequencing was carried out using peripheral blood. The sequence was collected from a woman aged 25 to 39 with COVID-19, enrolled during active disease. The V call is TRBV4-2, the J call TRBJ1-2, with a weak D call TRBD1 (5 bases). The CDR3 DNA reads TGTGCCAGCAGCCAAGGACCAGGGAGGGGCTATGGCTACACCTTC. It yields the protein CASSQGPGRGYGYTF.